This T cell receptor (beta chain) was captured by sequencing in a study of blood T cell repertoires in COVID-19. The assay was immunoSEQ multiplex PCR, and TCRdb's table has in-frame clones only and misses some. The repertoire holds about 270,000 clones, with around 90% as singletons. The V end lost 5 bases, the J end lost 4 bases, and 15 bases lay between the germline ends. CDR1 is MNHNY, CDR2 SVGAGI, per germline (reference sequence). The CDR3 runs 14 residues. This clonotype was sampled from a middle-aged man who had been exposed to COVID-19. Material: PBMCs or T cells enriched from blood (not recorded which). The chain couples TRBV6-6 to TRBJ2-7, with D possibly TRBD1 on 6 matching bases. CDR3 sequence (DNA): TGTGCCAGCAGTCGTTTCGGGACACCATACGAGCAGTACTTC. The encoded protein is CASSRFGTPYEQYF.